These T cell receptor beta chains were read from a single sample in a study of identical twins. TCRdb passed the 5' RACE reads through MiXCR, listing each CDR3 protein once. There are over 200,000 distinct CDR3 sequences in the sample; 6.5% occur only once, and roughly 15% lies in the top ten. In addition, the sample was reused for a study of T cells expressing NK-cell markers.

What was sequenced was CD8+ T cells sorted from blood. Every receptor here comes from a young woman in good health. Each CDR3 is given with its conserved first and last residue. A D gene is named only where the DNA matches it firmly. The size entry is marked missing in some rows and otherwise reads once, few, many or a size class.

CDR3 | DNA | V | size | J | D
CASSKTGVGNQPQHF | TGTGCCAGCAGCAAGACAGGGGTCGGCAATCAGCCCCAGCATTTT | TRBV7-8 | few | TRBJ1-5 | TRBD1
CASSEEIEVAGVETQYF | TGTGCCAGCAGTGAGGAGATTGAGGTTGCGGGTGTAGAGACCCAGTACTTC | TRBV2 | - | TRBJ2-5 | -
CSAISSYNEQFF | TGCAGTGCTATAAGCTCCTACAATGAGCAGTTCTTC | TRBV20-1 | - | TRBJ2-1 | -
CASSQRLASPYEQYF | TGCGCCAGCAGCCAAAGGCTAGCGTCCCCCTACGAGCAGTACTTC | TRBV4-1 | - | TRBJ2-7 | -
CSVDPPKRQGADTQYF | TGCAGCGTTGACCCCCCCAAAAGACAGGGTGCAGATACGCAGTATTTT | TRBV29-1 | - | TRBJ2-3 | TRBD1
CATLNSGGEQYF | TGTGCCACCCTAAACAGCGGAGGCGAGCAGTACTTC | TRBV10-3 | few | TRBJ2-7 | -
CSASLRSLAYEQYF | TGCAGTGCTAGCCTCCGGTCCCTCGCCTACGAGCAGTACTTC | TRBV20-1 | - | TRBJ2-7 | -
CAISEPNTGTNEKLFF | TGTGCCATCAGTGAGCCGAACACGGGAACTAATGAAAAACTGTTTTTT | TRBV10-3 | - | TRBJ1-4 | -
CASSFASGPYNEQFF | TGTGCCAGCAGTTTTGCTAGCGGGCCCTACAATGAGCAGTTCTTC | TRBV12-3/TRBV12-4 | few | TRBJ2-1 | TRBD2
CASSLYGGEGGYGYTF | TGTGCCAGCAGCTTGTACGGCGGGGAAGGAGGCTATGGCTACACCTTC | TRBV5-5 | few | TRBJ1-2 | -
CASSLSLGGTEAFF | TGTGCCAGCAGCTTGTCGTTAGGAGGAACTGAAGCTTTCTTT | TRBV5-5 | - | TRBJ1-1 | -
CSASGGRPGKFF | TGCAGTGCTAGTGGGGGCCGCCCCGGAAAGTTCTTC | TRBV20-1 | many | TRBJ2-1 | -
CASSYSGQGGYEQFF | TGTGCCAGCAGTTACTCGGGACAGGGGGGTTATGAGCAGTTCTTC | TRBV6-5 | few | TRBJ2-1 | TRBD1